This T cell receptor beta chain emerged from a study of graft-versus-host responses after intestinal transplantation. This clone was detected once. Its antigen is unidentified. Regarding the study as a whole: Recipient marrow contained GvH clones, some of which appeared first in ileum or blood.

Sequenced by immunoSEQ multiplex PCR; TCRdb stores in-frame clones only, minus some. The data contain tens of thousands of clones, about 94% of them singletons. Germline V lookup: CDR1 SEHNR, CDR2 FQNEAQ (reference sequence). With 4 bases clipped from V and 5 bases from J, the junction kept 9 bases outside the gene matches. This CDR3 has 15 amino acids. The receptor was isolated from a human donor who was the organ donor for an intestinal transplant. Material: unstimulated CD4+ T cells sorted from spleen or lymph node cells, obtained before transplant. The chain carries TRBV7-9 and TRBJ2-5, with TRBD2 matching over 8 bases. The CDR3 region is CASSSAGARDETQYF. The DNA for the CDR3 is TGTGCCAGCAGCTCAGCGGGGGCGAGAGATGAGACCCAGTACTTC.